A single sample is the source of the 10 T cell receptor beta chains below, sequenced in a study of early T cells in non-severe SARS-CoV-2 infection. MiXCR, run by TCRdb on the 5' RACE reads, gives a single entry per CDR3 protein. The table shows roughly 120,000 distinct CDR3 sequences, with more than 13% occurring only once. Sequenced material: whole blood. These receptors all come from an adult who was a healthcare worker with PCR-confirmed SARS-CoV-2 infection or an uninfected control (not recorded which).

The chain links TRBV9 to TRBJ2-5; D is perhaps TRBD2 (6 bases). This CDR3 spans 16 amino acids. Germline V gene data show CDR1 as SGDLS and CDR2 as YYNGEE. Trimming shortened V by 7 bases and J by 5 bases, and 24 bases separated the two germline ends. This CDR3 is CASSRGNSGGMETQYF. In DNA form, the CDR3 reads TGTGCCAGCTCTCGAGGAAACAGCGGAGGGATGGAGACCCAGTACTTC.

This clonotype was found a few times. The rearrangement links TRBV11-2 to TRBJ2-3; TRBD2 aligns across 7 bases. The V gene's germline CDR1 is SGHAT and CDR2 FQNNGV. This CDR3 is built from 15 residues. Trimming cost V 6 bases and J 2 bases; bases outside gene matches: 8. The CDR3 sequence is CASRLMGGDTDTQYF. The DNA of the CDR3 is TGTGCCAGCAGGCTGATGGGGGGGGACACAGATACGCAGTATTTT.

The J gene is TRBJ2-2, the V gene TRBV27; D possibly corresponds to TRBD1 (6 bases). V lost 5 bases to trimming and J lost 6 bases, with 10 bases between them. Germline V gene data show CDR1 as MNHEY and CDR2 as SMNVEV (reference sequence). The length of the CDR3 is 13 residues. CDR3 protein: CASSHGQSGELFF. CDR3 sequence (DNA): TGTGCCAGCAGTCACGGACAGTCCGGGGAGCTGTTTTTT.

This clonotype was seen only a few times. The chain joins TRBV7-6 to TRBJ2-5; the match to TRBD2 covers 8 bases. V shed 0 bases and J 0 bases; nucleotides not matched to a gene: 0. This CDR3 is built from 15 residues. CDR1 and CDR2 from the germline V gene are SGHVS and FNYEAQ. Here the CDR3 reads CASSLARGDQETQYF. The CDR3 nucleotides are TGTGCCAGCAGCTTAGCGCGGGGGGACCAAGAGACCCAGTACTTC.

The table lists this clonotype with many counts. The V gene is TRBV11-2, the J gene TRBJ1-3; D remains ambiguous. Per the germline V gene, CDR1 is SGHAT and CDR2 is FQNNGV. CDR3 length: 14 residues. V was clipped by 1 base and J by 5 bases, with 9 bases between them. The CDR3 nucleotides are TGTGCCAGCAGCTTAGGACCTTTGCGAAACACCATATATTTT. It codes for CASSLGPLRNTIYF. The full variable domain, completed using reference TRBV11-2 and TRBJ1-3, is EAGVAQSPRYKIIEKRQSVAFWCNPISGHATLYWYQQILGQGPKLLIQFQNNGVVDDSQLPKDRFSAERLKGVDSTLKIQPAKLEDSAVYLCASSLGPLRNTIYFGEGSWLTVV.

CDR3 protein: CASSQEKSTVYEQYF. The DNA of the CDR3 is TGCGCCAGCAGCCAAGAAAAAAGTACAGTATACGAGCAGTACTTC. The chain uses TRBV4-1 and TRBJ2-7, with D hard to call. The germline V gene encodes CDR1 MGHRA and CDR2 YSYEKL. With 0 bases removed from V and 4 bases from J, the gap between germline ends came to 13 bases. CDR3 length: 15 amino acids.

CDR3 DNA sequence: TGTGCCAGCAGCTTATGGAAGAACACTGAAGCTTTCTTT. This codes for CASSLWKNTEAFF. The chain joins TRBV7-6 to TRBJ1-1; D is uncertain. Trimming stripped 2 bases from V and 1 base from J, with 5 bases between. The CDR3 totals 13 residues. Germline V CDR1 and CDR2: SGHVS, FNYEAQ. Combining the CDR3 with reference TRBV7-6 and TRBJ1-1 gives the whole variable domain GAGVSQSPRYKVTKRGQDVALRCDPISGHVSLYWYRQALGQGPEFLTYFNYEAQQDKSGLPNDRFSAERPEGSISTLTIQRTEQRDSAMYRCASSLWKNTEAFFGQGTRLTVV.

This clonotype was seen repeatedly, ten times or more. This chain uses TRBV10-3 with TRBJ2-2; D is unclear. Between the trimmed V and J ends, which lost 11 bases and 2 bases, there was a span of 15 bases. CDR1 is ENHRY, CDR2 SYGVKD, per germline. The CDR3 runs 14 residues. The CDR3 is CAARWSSNTGELFF. CDR3 in DNA: TGTGCCGCCCGATGGAGCTCAAACACCGGGGAGCTGTTTTTT.

This clonotype was recorded a few times. The gene calls are TRBV5-1 and TRBJ2-7; no clear D. The CDR3 is made up of 12 amino acids. With 2 bases removed from V and 0 bases from J, the gap between germline ends came to 3 bases. From germline, CDR1 is SGHRS and CDR2 YFSETQ. CDR3: CASSFNSYEQYF. The DNA of the CDR3 is TGCGCCAGCAGCTTTAACTCCTACGAGCAGTACTTC.

The chain joins TRBV10-3 to TRBJ2-5; D unresolved. Deletions cut 2 bases from V and 2 bases from J, with 15 bases between. The CDR3 loop spans 16 amino acids. CDR1 is ENHRY, CDR2 SYGVKD, per germline. This CDR3 reads CAISEDWAGEQETQYF. The DNA of the CDR3 is TGTGCCATCAGTGAGGACTGGGCTGGCGAACAAGAGACCCAGTACTTC.